This passage covers 14 T cell receptor beta chains from one sample sequenced in a study of EBV T-cell therapy then PD-1 blockade in nasopharyngeal carcinoma. Time point described: 266 days after commencement of treatment, after nivolumab therapy. Treatment in this sample: AdE1-LMPpoly-expanded autologous EBV-specific T-cell therapy followed by anti-PD-1 nivolumab. Generated by immunoSEQ multiplex PCR, the TCRdb table keeps only in-frame clones and is missing some. The sample includes around 19,000 clones, about 86% seen only once; the top ten take approximately 31%. For these receptors, no antigen is known. The material sequenced was CD8+ T cells from blood, taken at roughly day 250 from a patient whose treatment included autologous EBV-specific T cells and nivolumab. These receptors were taken from a man between 40 and 49 years old with nasopharyngeal carcinoma.

The chain combines TRBV5-1 with TRBJ2-3; TRBD2 matches 15 bases. Germline-derived CDR1 and CDR2 are SGHRS and YFSETQ. CDR3 length: 18 amino acids. V was pared by 5 bases and J by 2 bases, with 9 bases of the junction left unmatched. The CDR3 coding sequence is TGCGCCAGCAGACCTGGGACTAGCGGGGGGTCCGTCACAGATACGCAGTATTTT. Translated: CASRPGTSGGSVTDTQYF.

The chain combines TRBV7-9 with TRBJ2-6; D remains unclear. CDR1 SEHNR and CDR2 FQNEAQ come from the germline V gene (reference sequence). The V end lost 5 bases, the J end lost 0 bases, and 2 bases lay between the germline ends. The CDR3 is 13 amino acids. CDR3 amino acids: CASSDSGANVLTF. The CDR3 region has the DNA TGTGCCAGCAGCGACTCTGGGGCCAACGTCCTGACTTTC.

This clone was seen only once. An end of the junction differs from the germline gene, which may be a read error. The chain has TRBV28 and TRBJ2-7; tentatively, D is TRBD2 (6 bases). The germline V gene encodes CDR1 MDHEN and CDR2 SYDVKM. The CDR3 sequence is 16 residues long. CDR3 sequence reads: CASSLSVPAGTYKQYF. CDR3 in DNA: TGTGCCAGCAGTTTAAGTGTGCCAGCGGGCACCTACAAGCAGTACTTC.

J is TRBJ1-4 and V is TRBV27; TRBD1 aligns across 8 bases. Germline-derived CDR1 and CDR2 are MNHEY and SMNVEV (reference sequence). The CDR3 length is 14 residues. J gave up 8 bases and V 8 bases, and 10 bases lay outside the gene matches. This CDR3 is CASSIYRGNEKLFF. The CDR3 DNA reads TGTGCCAGCTCGATTTACAGGGGGAACGAAAAACTGTTTTTT.

This sequence joins TRBV6-2 or TRBV6-3 and TRBJ2-3; TRBD2 matches at 8 bases. Losses at the gene ends were 1 base for V and 4 bases for J; bases not matched to a gene: 13. There are 18 residues in the CDR3. Germline assignment: CDR1 MNHEY and CDR2 SVGEGT. CDR3: CASSYLGGGPQFADTQYF. The CDR3 nucleotides are TGTGCCAGCAGTTACTTAGGCGGGGGGCCCCAGTTCGCAGATACGCAGTATTTT.

The rearrangement uses TRBV27 and TRBJ1-1; TRBD1 aligns across 9 bases. The V segment lost 8 bases and the J segment 0 bases; nucleotides outside the gene matches: 10. This CDR3 comprises 16 residues. Germline V gene lookup returns CDR1 MNHEY and CDR2 SMNVEV (reference sequence). In nucleotides, the CDR3 is TGTGCCAGCGGAGCGGGGACAGGGATTTTGAACACTGAAGCTTTCTTT. It translates to CASGAGTGILNTEAFF.

The chain links TRBV6-4 to TRBJ2-3, with 13 nucleotides matching TRBD2. This CDR3 is built from 16 residues. The germline gives CDR1 MRHNA, CDR2 SNTAGT. Unmatched junction bases numbered 2, after V lost 3 bases and J lost 2 bases. The CDR3 loop is CASSETSGGATDTQYF. Written as DNA, the CDR3 is TGTGCCAGCAGTGAAACTAGCGGGGGGGCCACAGATACGCAGTATTTT.

J is TRBJ2-7 and V is TRBV24-1; 7 bases fit TRBD1. Germline CDR1 KGHDR, CDR2 SFDVKD. J was trimmed by 6 bases and V by 3 bases; bases with no gene match: 4. The CDR3 has 13 amino acids. The CDR3 loop reads CATSDRDSSEQYF. DNA of the CDR3: TGTGCCACCAGTGATCGGGACAGTAGCGAGCAGTACTTC.

The chain links TRBV6-1 to TRBJ2-7; D is perhaps TRBD1 (5 bases). The germline V gene encodes CDR1 MNHNS and CDR2 SASEGT. Trimming cost V 2 bases and J 2 bases, with 10 bases left between them. This CDR3 has 14 amino acids. The CDR3 here is CASSESTEAYEQYF. CDR3 nucleotide sequence: TGTGCCAGCAGTGAATCGACAGAGGCCTACGAGCAGTACTTC.

This chain uses TRBV5-1 with TRBJ2-7; D is possibly TRBD1 (6 bases). Trimming cost V 2 bases and J 5 bases, with 17 bases left between them. The CDR3 loop spans 15 amino acids. Germline assignment: CDR1 SGHRS and CDR2 YFSETQ. The CDR3 DNA follows: TGCGCCAGCAGCTTTTACAGGGACGGTCCTGACGAGCAGTACTTC. It translates to CASSFYRDGPDEQYF.

The J gene is TRBJ1-5, the V gene TRBV29-1; 7 bases align to TRBD1. The ends lost 6 bases at V and 0 bases at J; junction bases unmatched: 8. This CDR3 is built from 15 residues. CDR1 SQVTM and CDR2 ANQGSEA come from the germline V gene. This chain's CDR3 is CSVGVQGNSNQPQHF. CDR3 DNA sequence: TGCAGCGTGGGGGTACAGGGGAATAGCAATCAGCCCCAGCATTTT.

The chain uses TRBV4-1 and TRBJ2-1, with 9 bases lining up with TRBD2. Trimming took 6 bases from V and 4 from J; bases not matched to a gene: 10. Germline V CDR1 and CDR2: MGHRA, YSYEKL. CDR3 length: 16 amino acids. CDR3 region: CASRPIAGGQYNEQFF. CDR3 nucleotides: TGCGCCAGCAGACCGATCGCGGGGGGGCAATACAATGAGCAGTTCTTC.

For the CDR3, the DNA is TGCGCCAGCAGCCTAGACGTAGCCAAAAACATTCAGTACTTC. Amino acids: CASSLDVAKNIQYF. The chain uses TRBV5-1 and TRBJ2-4; no clear D. The CDR3 is 14 residues long. CDR1 and CDR2 from the germline V gene are SGHRS and YFSETQ. Trimming stripped 4 bases from V and 0 bases from J, with 8 bases between. Together with reference TRBV5-1 and TRBJ2-4, the CDR3 gives the full variable domain: KAGVTQTPRYLIKTRGQQVTLSCSPISGHRSVSWYQQTPGQGLQFLFEYFSETQRNKGNFPGRFSGRQFSNSRSEMNVSTLELGDSALYLCASSLDVAKNIQYFGAGTRLSVL.

Only a few counts were recorded for this clone. The chain is built from TRBV14 and TRBJ1-2, with TRBD1 matching 9 bases. Trimming took 3 bases from V and 4 from J; bases not matched to a gene: 3. The germline V gene encodes CDR1 SGHDN and CDR2 FVKESK. The CDR3 has 14 residues. CDR3 region: CASSHKTGGYGYTF. In DNA, the CDR3 is TGTGCCAGCAGCCACAAGACAGGGGGCTATGGCTACACCTTC.